These 5 T cell receptor beta chains were all obtained from the same sample, sequenced in a study of T cell repertoires in cytomegalovirus infection. TCRdb redid the calling of the reads with MiXCR, one entry per CDR3 protein. Here the sample spans 680,000 or so distinct CDR3 sequences, about 40% being singletons. The sequenced sample was PBMCs. These receptors came from a human donor in good health (CMV status not recorded). Some clones in this sample may be carry-over from other donors' samples.

This chain uses TRBV3-1 with TRBJ1-1; D is unclear. The V and J ends lost 4 bases and 3 bases respectively, with 12 bases between them. CDR1 LGHDT and CDR2 YNNKEL come from the germline V gene (reference sequence). The CDR3 contains 14 residues. The CDR3 sequence is CASSPHQFDTEAFF. As DNA, the CDR3 is TGTGCCAGCAGCCCCCACCAGTTCGACACTGAAGCTTTCTTT.

This CDR3 reads CASSPHRGGSEKLFF. The DNA for the CDR3 is TGTGCCAGCAGCCCACACAGGGGTGGTAGTGAAAAACTGTTTTTT. This chain joins TRBV28 and TRBJ1-4; the match to TRBD1 covers 7 bases. There are 15 residues in the CDR3. Looked up from germline, CDR1 is MDHEN and CDR2 is SYDVKM. V shed 6 bases and J 7 bases; nucleotides not matched to a gene: 11.

The genes are TRBV6-9 and TRBJ2-7; D is ambiguous. From germline, CDR1 is MNHGY and CDR2 SVAAGI. The CDR3 sequence is 13 residues long. The V and J ends lost 7 bases and 7 bases respectively, with 17 bases between them. CDR3 protein: CASTAPRLFEQYF. The DNA of the CDR3 is TGTGCCAGCACCGCGCCCCGGCTCTTTGAGCAGTACTTC.

The J gene is TRBJ1-2, the V gene TRBV12-3 or TRBV12-4, with D tentatively TRBD1 (5 bases). The ends were cut back, 7 bases at V and 8 bases at J, with 20 bases in the middle. The CDR3 is 14 residues long. The CDR3 region has the DNA TGTGCCAGCATAGGTGGGGGGATAAGCTACGGCTACACCTTC. The encoded protein is CASIGGGISYGYTF.

V is TRBV3-1 and J is TRBJ2-2; D is unresolved. The CDR3 runs 15 residues. Germline loops: CDR1 LGHDT, CDR2 YNNKEL (reference sequence). Trimming pared 1 base from V and 6 bases from J, leaving 12 bases between. The CDR3 reads CASSQVGRGSGELFF. Written as DNA, the CDR3 is TGTGCCAGCAGCCAAGTGGGAAGAGGTTCCGGGGAGCTGTTTTTT. The variable domain in full, with the rest retrieved from reference TRBV3-1 and TRBJ2-2, is DTAVSQTPKYLVTQMGNDKSIKCEQNLGHDTMYWYKQDSKKFLKIMFSYNNKELIINETVPNRFSPKSPDKAHLNLHINSLELGDSAVYFCASSQVGRGSGELFFGEGSRLTVL.